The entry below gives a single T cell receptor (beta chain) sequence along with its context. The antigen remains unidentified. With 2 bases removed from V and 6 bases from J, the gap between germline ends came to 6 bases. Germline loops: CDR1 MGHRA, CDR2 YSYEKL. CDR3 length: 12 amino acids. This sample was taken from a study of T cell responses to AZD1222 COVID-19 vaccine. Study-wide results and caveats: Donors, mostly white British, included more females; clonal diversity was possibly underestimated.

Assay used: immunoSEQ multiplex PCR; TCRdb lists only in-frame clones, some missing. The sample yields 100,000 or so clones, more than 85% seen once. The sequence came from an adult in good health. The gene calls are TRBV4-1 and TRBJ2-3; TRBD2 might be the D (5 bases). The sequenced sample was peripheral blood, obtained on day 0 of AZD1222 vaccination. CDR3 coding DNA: TGCGCCAGCAGCCAAATAGCGGATACGCAGTATTTT. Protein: CASSQIADTQYF.